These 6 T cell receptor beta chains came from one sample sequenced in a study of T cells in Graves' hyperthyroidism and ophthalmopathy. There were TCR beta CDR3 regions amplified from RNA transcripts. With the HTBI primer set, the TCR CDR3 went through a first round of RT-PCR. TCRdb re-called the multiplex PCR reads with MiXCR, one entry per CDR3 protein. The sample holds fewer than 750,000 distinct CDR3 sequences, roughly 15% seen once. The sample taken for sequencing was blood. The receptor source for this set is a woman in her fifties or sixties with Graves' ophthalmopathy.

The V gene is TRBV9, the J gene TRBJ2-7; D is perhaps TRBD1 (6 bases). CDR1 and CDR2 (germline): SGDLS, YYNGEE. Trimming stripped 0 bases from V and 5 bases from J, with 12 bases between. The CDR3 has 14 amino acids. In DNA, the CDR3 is TGTGCCAGCAGCGTAGAGGCAGGGGTCAACGAGCAGTACTTC. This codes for CASSVEAGVNEQYF.

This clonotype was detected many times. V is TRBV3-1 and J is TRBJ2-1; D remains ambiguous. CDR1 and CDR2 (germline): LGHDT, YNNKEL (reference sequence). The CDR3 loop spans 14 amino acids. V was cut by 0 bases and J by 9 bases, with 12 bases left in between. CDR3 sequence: CASSQEMSIGEQFF. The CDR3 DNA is TGTGCCAGCAGCCAAGAAATGAGCATCGGTGAGCAGTTCTTC.

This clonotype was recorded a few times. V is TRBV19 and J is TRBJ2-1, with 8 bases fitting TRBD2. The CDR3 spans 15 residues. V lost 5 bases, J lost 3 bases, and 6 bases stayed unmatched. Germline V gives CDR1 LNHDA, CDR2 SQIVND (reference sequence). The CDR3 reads CASSPREGRYNEQFF. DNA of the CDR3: TGTGCCAGTAGTCCACGGGAGGGCCGCTACAATGAGCAGTTCTTC.

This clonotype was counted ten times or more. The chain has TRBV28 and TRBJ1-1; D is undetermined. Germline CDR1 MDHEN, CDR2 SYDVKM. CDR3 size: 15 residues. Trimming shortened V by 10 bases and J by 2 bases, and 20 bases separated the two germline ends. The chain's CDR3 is CATSGQAPKNTEAFF. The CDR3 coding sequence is TGTGCCACTAGTGGTCAGGCACCCAAAAACACTGAAGCTTTCTTT.

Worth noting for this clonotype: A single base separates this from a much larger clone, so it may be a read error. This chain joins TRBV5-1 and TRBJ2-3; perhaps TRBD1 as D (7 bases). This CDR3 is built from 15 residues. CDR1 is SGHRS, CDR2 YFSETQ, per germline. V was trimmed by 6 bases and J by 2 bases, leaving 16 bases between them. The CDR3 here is CASTTQGGLTDTQYF. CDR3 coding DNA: TGCGCCAGCACGACCCAGGGGGGACTCACAGATACGCAGTATTTT.

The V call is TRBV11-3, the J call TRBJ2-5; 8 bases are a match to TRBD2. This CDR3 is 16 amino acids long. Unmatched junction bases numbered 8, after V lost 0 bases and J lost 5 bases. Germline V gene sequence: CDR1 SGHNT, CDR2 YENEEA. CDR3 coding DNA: TGTGCCAGCAGCTTAGATCCGGGACTAGGGGAGGAGACCCAGTACTTC. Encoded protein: CASSLDPGLGEETQYF.